This note documents a single T cell receptor (beta chain) sequence. This sample stems from a study of T cell changes during pregnancy in multiple sclerosis. Assay used: immunoSEQ multiplex PCR; TCRdb lists only in-frame clones, some missing. The profile shows 61,000 or so clones, about 93% of them singletons. The CDR3 length is 15 residues. Germline V gene data show CDR1 as LNHDA and CDR2 as SQIVND (reference sequence). V lost 2 bases to trimming and J lost 3 bases; unmatched junction nucleotides: 3. The chain recombines TRBV19 with TRBJ1-5; TRBD1 matches at 8 bases. Sequencing was performed on CD4+ T cells from peripheral blood mononuclear cells, taken before pregnancy. This TCR was sampled from a female donor with multiple sclerosis, enrolled in a pregnancy study. CDR3 residues: CASSIQGAPNQPQHF. The CDR3 DNA reads as TGTGCCAGTAGTATACAGGGGGCCCCCAATCAGCCCCAGCATTTT.